This T cell receptor beta chain was identified in a study of cytomegalovirus exposure and HLA in healthy donors. PCR amplification relied on 60 Vbeta primers (plus 13 Jbeta primers). Assay: immunoSEQ multiplex PCR; the TCRdb copy retains only in-frame clones and omits some. Of 150,000 to 200,000 clones in the sample, around 81% were seen once. From germline, CDR1 is SGHRS and CDR2 YFSETQ. Trimming cost V 1 base and J 5 bases, with 10 bases left between them. The length of the CDR3 is 14 residues. Sequenced input: PBMCs. This chain links TRBV5-1 with TRBJ2-1; D might be TRBD2 (6 bases). The TCR was taken from a young woman in good health and CMV-seropositive. CDR3 sequence (DNA): TGCGCCAGCAGCTTGATGGGACTCAACAATGAGCAGTTCTTC. This translates into CASSLMGLNNEQFF.